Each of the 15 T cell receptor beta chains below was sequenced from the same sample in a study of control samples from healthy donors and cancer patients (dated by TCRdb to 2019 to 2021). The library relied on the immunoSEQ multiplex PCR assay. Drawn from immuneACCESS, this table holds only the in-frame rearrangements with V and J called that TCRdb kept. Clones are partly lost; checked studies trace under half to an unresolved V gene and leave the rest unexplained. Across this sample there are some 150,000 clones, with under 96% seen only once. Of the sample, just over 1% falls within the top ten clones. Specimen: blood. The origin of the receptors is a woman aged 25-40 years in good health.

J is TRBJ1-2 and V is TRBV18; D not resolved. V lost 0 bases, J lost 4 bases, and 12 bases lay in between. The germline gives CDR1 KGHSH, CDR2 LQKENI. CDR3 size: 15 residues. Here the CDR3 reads CASSPPSKAGYGYTF. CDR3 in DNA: TGTGCCAGCTCACCACCCAGTAAGGCGGGCTATGGCTACACCTTC.

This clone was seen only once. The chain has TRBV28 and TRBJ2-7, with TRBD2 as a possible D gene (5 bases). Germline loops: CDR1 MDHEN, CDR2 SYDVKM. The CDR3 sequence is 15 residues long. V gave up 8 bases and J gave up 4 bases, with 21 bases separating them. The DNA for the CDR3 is TGTGCCAGCTCCACCTCGCGAGGGTATATGTACGAGCAGTACTTC. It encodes CASSTSRGYMYEQYF. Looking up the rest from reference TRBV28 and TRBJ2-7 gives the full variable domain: DVKVTQSSRYLVKRTGEKVFLECVQDMDHENMFWYRQDPGLGLRLIYFSYDVKMKEKGDIPEGYSVSREKKERFSLILESASTNQTSMYLCASSTSRGYMYEQYFGPGTRLTVT.

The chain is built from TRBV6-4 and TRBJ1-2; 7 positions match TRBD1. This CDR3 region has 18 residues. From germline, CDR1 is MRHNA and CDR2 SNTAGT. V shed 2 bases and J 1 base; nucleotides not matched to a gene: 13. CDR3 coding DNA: TGTGCCAGCAGTGACCCTGACAGGGAATTTGGTATTAACTATGGCTACACCTTC. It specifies CASSDPDREFGINYGYTF.

The CDR3: CASSQKGRSYEQYF. The CDR3 DNA reads TGTGCCAGCAGCCAGAAGGGCAGATCCTACGAGCAGTACTTC. The chain combines TRBV3-1 (or the pseudogene TRBV3-2) with TRBJ2-7; D is unresolved. The CDR3 contains 14 residues. V was cut by 3 bases and J by 1 base, with 10 bases left in between. Germline V gene data show CDR1 as LGHDT and CDR2 as YNNKEL (reference sequence).

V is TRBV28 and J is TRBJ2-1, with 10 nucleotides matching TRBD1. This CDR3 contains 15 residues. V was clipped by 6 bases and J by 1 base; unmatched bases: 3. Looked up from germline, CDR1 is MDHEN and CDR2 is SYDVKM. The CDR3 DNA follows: TGTGCCAGCAGCCCGGACAGGGGGTCCTACAATGAGCAGTTCTTC. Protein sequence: CASSPDRGSYNEQFF.

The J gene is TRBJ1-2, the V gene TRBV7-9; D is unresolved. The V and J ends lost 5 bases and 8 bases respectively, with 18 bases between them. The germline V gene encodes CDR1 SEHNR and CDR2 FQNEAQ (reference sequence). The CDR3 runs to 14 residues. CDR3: CASSVAGVDGGYTF. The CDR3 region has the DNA TGTGCCAGCAGCGTTGCCGGGGTTGACGGGGGCTACACCTTC.

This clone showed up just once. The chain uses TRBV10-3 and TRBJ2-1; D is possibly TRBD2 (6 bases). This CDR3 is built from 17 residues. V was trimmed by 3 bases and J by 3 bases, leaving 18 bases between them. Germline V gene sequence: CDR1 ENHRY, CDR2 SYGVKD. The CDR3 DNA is TGTGCCATCAGTGACCCGGGACTGACCTTTTTCTACAATGAGCAGTTCTTC. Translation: CAISDPGLTFFYNEQFF.

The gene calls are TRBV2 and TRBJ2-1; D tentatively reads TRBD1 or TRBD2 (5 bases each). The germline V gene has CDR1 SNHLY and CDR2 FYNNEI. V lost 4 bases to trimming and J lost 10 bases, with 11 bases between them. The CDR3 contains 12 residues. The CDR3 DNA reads TGTGCCAGCAGTGGGGACCCTTGGGAGCAGTTCTTC. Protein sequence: CASSGDPWEQFF. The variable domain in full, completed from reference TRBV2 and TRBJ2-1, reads EPEVTQTPSHQVTQMGQEVILRCVPISNHLYFYWYRQILGQKVEFLVSFYNNEISEKSEIFDDQFSVERPDGSNFTLKIRSTKLEDSAMYFCASSGDPWEQFFGPGTRLTVL.

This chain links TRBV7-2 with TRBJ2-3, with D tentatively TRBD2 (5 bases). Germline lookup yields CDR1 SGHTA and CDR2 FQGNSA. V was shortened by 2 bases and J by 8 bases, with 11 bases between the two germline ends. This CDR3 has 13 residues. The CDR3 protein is CASSLTGAGTQYF. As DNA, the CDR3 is TGTGCCAGCAGCTTAACGGGTGCGGGTACGCAGTATTTT.

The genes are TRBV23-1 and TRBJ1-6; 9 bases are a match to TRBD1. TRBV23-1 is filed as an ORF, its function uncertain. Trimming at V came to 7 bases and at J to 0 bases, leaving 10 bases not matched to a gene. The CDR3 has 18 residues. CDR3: CASTDRGKRSSYNSPLHF. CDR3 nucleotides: TGCGCCAGCACCGACAGGGGGAAACGGAGCTCCTATAATTCACCCCTCCACTTT.

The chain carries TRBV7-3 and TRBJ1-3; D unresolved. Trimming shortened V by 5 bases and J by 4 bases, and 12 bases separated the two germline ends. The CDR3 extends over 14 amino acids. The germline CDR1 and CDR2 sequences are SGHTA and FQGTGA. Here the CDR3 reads CASSAGPLGNTIYF. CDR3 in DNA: TGTGCCAGCAGCGCTGGACCCCTCGGAAACACCATATATTTT.

The CDR3 region is CASSQGGMGAVGYTF. The CDR3 DNA reads TGTGCCAGCAGCCAAGGCGGTATGGGGGCTGTTGGCTACACCTTC. The V call is TRBV3-1 (or the pseudogene TRBV3-2), the J call TRBJ1-2, with D tentatively TRBD1 (6 bases). The CDR3 is 15 amino acids. The V and J ends lost 1 base and 7 bases respectively, with 16 bases between them. Germline V lookup: CDR1 LGHDT, CDR2 YNNKEL (reference sequence).

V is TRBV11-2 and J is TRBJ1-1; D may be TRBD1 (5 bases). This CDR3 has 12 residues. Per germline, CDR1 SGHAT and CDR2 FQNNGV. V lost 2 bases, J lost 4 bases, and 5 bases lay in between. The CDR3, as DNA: TGTGCCAGCAGCTTACAGGGCACTGAAGCTTTCTTT. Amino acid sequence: CASSLQGTEAFF.

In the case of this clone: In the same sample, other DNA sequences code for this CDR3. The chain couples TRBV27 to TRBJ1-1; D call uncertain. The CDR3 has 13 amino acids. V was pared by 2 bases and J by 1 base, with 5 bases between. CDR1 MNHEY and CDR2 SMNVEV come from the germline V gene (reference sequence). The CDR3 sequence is CASSLSRNTEAFF. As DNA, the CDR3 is TGTGCCAGCAGTTTAAGCAGGAACACTGAAGCTTTCTTT.

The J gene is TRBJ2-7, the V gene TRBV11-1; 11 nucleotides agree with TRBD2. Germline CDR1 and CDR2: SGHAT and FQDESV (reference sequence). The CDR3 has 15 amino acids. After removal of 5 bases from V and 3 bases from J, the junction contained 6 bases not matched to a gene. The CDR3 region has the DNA TGTGCCAGCAGCATACCGGGACTAGCGGACTACGAGCAGTACTTC. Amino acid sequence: CASSIPGLADYEQYF.